These 2 T cell receptor beta chains were all obtained from the same sample, sequenced in a study of blood T cell repertoires in COVID-19. Here immunoSEQ multiplex PCR was the method, and the copy in TCRdb shows in-frame clones only, minus some. The table shows approximately 250,000 clones, with around nine tenths occurring only once. Sequencing was performed on peripheral blood. The origin of the receptors is a middle-aged man with active or convalescent COVID-19.

This chain joins TRBV4-2 and TRBJ2-7; 13 bases match TRBD2. The J segment lost 3 bases and the V segment lost 1 base, leaving 6 bases of the junction unmatched. The germline V gene encodes CDR1 LGHNA and CDR2 YNFKEQ. The CDR3 extends over 17 amino acids. CDR3 residues: CASSQVGGTSGIYEQYF. CDR3 in DNA: TGTGCCAGCAGCCAAGTGGGGGGGACTAGCGGGATCTACGAGCAGTACTTC.

The chain recombines TRBV28 with TRBJ1-2; 12 bases agree with TRBD1. V lost 3 bases, J lost 4 bases, and 3 bases stayed unmatched. The germline CDR1 and CDR2 sequences are MDHEN and SYDVKM. This CDR3 has 15 residues. The CDR3 region has the DNA TGTGCCAGCAGTTTGGGACAGGGGGCATTCTATGGCTACACCTTC. Translating it yields CASSLGQGAFYGYTF.